This T cell receptor beta chain was profiled in a study of shared clonotypes between healthy human individuals. CD45RA+ naive and CD45RA-negative memory subsets were separated from CD4+ cells. Running of the assay took place at deep level. TCRdb keeps only in-frame clones here, not all; method: immunoSEQ multiplex PCR. The table has some 1,600,000 clones, 98% seen once. V trimming: 4 bases; J trimming: 2 bases; junction bases outside the gene matches: 5. The germline CDR1 and CDR2 sequences are MNHEY and SVGAGI. The CDR3 length is 16 residues. This clonotype was obtained from a young man in good health. Material for sequencing was naive CD4+ T cells sorted from blood. Subset indicated: CD45RA+ positively selected. The rearrangement uses TRBV6-5 and TRBJ2-2, with 9 bases lining up with TRBD2. CDR3 coding DNA: TGTGCCAGCAGTTCTCCTAGCGGGGTAAACACCGGGGAGCTGTTTTTT. Protein: CASSSPSGVNTGELFF.